This T cell receptor (beta chain) was retrieved from a study of blood T cell repertoires in COVID-19. Under the authors' procedure: Counts of nucleated cells, estimated from reference gene primer amplification, were obtained. Sequencing was performed with immunoSEQ multiplex PCR; in TCRdb, only in-frame clones are kept and a portion is missing. V, J and clone size are taken as reported in that table, and D and trimming were inferred from the DNA itself. The sample carries more than 300,000 clones, roughly 91% recorded once. From germline, CDR1 is LNHDA and CDR2 SQIVND (reference sequence). The CDR3 extends over 16 amino acids. The V gene lost 3 bases and the J gene lost 7 bases, with 21 bases spanning the gap.

This clonotype was obtained from a woman aged 25 to 39 who had recovered from COVID-19. Sequencing was carried out using PBMCs or T cells enriched from blood (not recorded which). The genes are TRBV19 and TRBJ1-2; the D gene is possibly TRBD1 (5 bases). CDR3 in DNA: TGTGCCAGTAGTATGGGACTCCCGGGCCCCTATGGTGGCTACACCTTC. This gives the protein CASSMGLPGPYGGYTF.